Below, 21 T cell receptor beta chains from the same sample are listed, as sequenced in a study of cytomegalovirus exposure and HLA in healthy donors. PCR was performed using 60 Vbeta and 13 Jbeta primers. The protocol was immunoSEQ multiplex PCR, while the TCRdb copy is restricted to in-frame clones and leaves out a portion. Its table lists 55,000 to 80,000 clones. The sequencing input was PBMCs. The receptor source for this set is a man aged 40-50 years in good health and CMV-seronegative.

The chain recombines TRBV28 with TRBJ1-2; possibly TRBD1 for D (6 bases). Looked up from germline, CDR1 is MDHEN and CDR2 is SYDVKM. V was cut by 8 bases and J by 6 bases, with 19 bases left in between. The CDR3 totals 14 residues. The CDR3 protein is CASGTPSGKDGYTF. The CDR3 nucleotides read TGTGCCAGCGGGACACCCTCAGGGAAGGATGGCTACACCTTC.

This rearrangement joins TRBV2 to TRBJ2-5, with 12 bases that match TRBD1. With V trimmed by 8 bases and J by 4 bases, 5 bases remained unmatched. Germline V gene sequence: CDR1 SNHLY, CDR2 FYNNEI. The CDR3 covers 14 residues. CDR3 residues: CASFRDRGRETQYF. The CDR3 DNA reads TGTGCCAGCTTCCGGGACAGGGGGCGAGAGACCCAGTACTTC.

CDR3: CASSPGTGASNYGYTF. Here the CDR3 DNA reads TGCGCCAGCAGCCCCGGGACAGGGGCTTCTAACTATGGCTACACCTTC. The chain is built from TRBV4-1 and TRBJ1-2, with 10 bases that match TRBD1. CDR1 and CDR2 (germline): MGHRA, YSYEKL. This CDR3 spans 16 amino acids. V lost 4 bases and J lost 0; bases outside the gene matches: 5.

This chain links TRBV7-9 with TRBJ1-4, with D hard to call. The V end was cut by 5 bases, the J end by 8 bases, with 6 bases between. Per germline, CDR1 SEHNR and CDR2 FQNEAQ (reference sequence). The length of the CDR3 is 11 residues. This chain's CDR3 is CASSPREKLFF. Here the CDR3 DNA reads TGTGCCAGCAGCCCTAGGGAAAAACTGTTTTTT.

The CDR3 DNA follows: TGTGCCAGCAGCTACACAGGGGGAGCCAAAAACATTCAGTACTTC. Translating gives CASSYTGGAKNIQYF. The chain combines TRBV7-3 with TRBJ2-4, with TRBD1 matching over 8 bases. Germline loops: CDR1 SGHTA, CDR2 FQGTGA. After removal of 4 bases from V and 0 bases from J, the junction contained 2 bases not matched to a gene. The CDR3 consists of 15 residues.

This chain uses TRBV6-1 with TRBJ1-3, with TRBD1 matching 7 bases. Trimming at V came to 3 bases and at J to 2 bases, leaving 1 base not matched to a gene. CDR1 is MNHNS, CDR2 SASEGT, per germline. The CDR3 runs to 14 residues. CDR3 in DNA: TGTGCCAGCAGTGAGACAGGGACTGGAAACACCATATATTTT. This encodes CASSETGTGNTIYF.

The chain combines TRBV27 with TRBJ1-5, with D perhaps TRBD1 (5 bases). Trimming shortened V by 2 bases and J by 7 bases, and 12 bases separated the two germline ends. CDR3 size: 14 residues. CDR1 is MNHEY, CDR2 SMNVEV, per germline (reference sequence). DNA of the CDR3: TGTGCCAGCAGTTTAGGAGGGGTTGGGCAGCCCCAGCATTTT. Residues: CASSLGGVGQPQHF.

The rearrangement joins TRBV6-6 to TRBJ2-7, with a tentative D call TRBD2 (6 bases). The CDR3 has 15 residues. V was pared by 6 bases and J by 2 bases, with 17 bases between. CDR1 and CDR2 from the germline V gene are MNHNY and SVGAGI (reference sequence). The CDR3 loop is CASRGAVGGPYEQYF. The DNA of the CDR3 is TGTGCCAGCAGAGGGGCTGTCGGGGGACCCTACGAGCAGTACTTC.

The chain carries TRBV11-2 and TRBJ2-3; 10 bases align to TRBD2. V was clipped by 4 bases and J by 2 bases; unmatched bases: 9. CDR1 SGHAT and CDR2 FQNNGV come from the germline V gene. The CDR3 length is 17 residues. CDR3 sequence: CASSSSSGGFLTDTQYF. DNA of the CDR3: TGTGCCAGCAGCTCATCTAGCGGGGGTTTTCTCACAGATACGCAGTATTTT.

This chain joins TRBV4-2 and TRBJ2-7; 10 nucleotides match TRBD2. V lost 4 bases, J lost 5 bases, and 8 bases stayed unmatched. There are 15 residues in the CDR3. The germline V gene has CDR1 LGHNA and CDR2 YNFKEQ. CDR3 sequence: CASSRDAGTSDEQYF. In DNA, the CDR3 is TGTGCCAGCAGCCGAGACGCCGGGACTAGCGACGAGCAGTACTTC.

V gene TRBV2 combines with J gene TRBJ2-3; 8 bases line up with TRBD2. Germline lookup yields CDR1 SNHLY and CDR2 FYNNEI. The CDR3 has 16 amino acids. The ends lost 3 bases at V and 2 bases at J; junction bases unmatched: 7. CDR3 in DNA: TGTGCCAGCAGTGAGAGGGGTAGCGGGGCCACAGATACGCAGTATTTT. This codes for CASSERGSGATDTQYF.

The chain employs TRBV29-1 and TRBJ2-5; D is perhaps TRBD2 (6 bases). The germline CDR1 and CDR2 sequences are SQVTM and ANQGSEA. The CDR3 loop spans 13 amino acids. Trimming took 5 bases from V and 5 from J, leaving 15 bases between them. The DNA for the CDR3 is TGCAGCGTTAGGGAGGCAGGTCGGGAGACCCAGTACTTC. It is translated as CSVREAGRETQYF.

The chain uses TRBV6-1 and TRBJ1-6; D uncertain. The germline V gene has CDR1 MNHNS and CDR2 SASEGT. V lost 9 bases, J lost 5 bases, and 14 bases lay in between. The CDR3 spans 14 residues. CDR3 nucleotides: TGTGCCAGTTGGCCCGAATTTGATAATTCACCCCTCCACTTT. Translating it yields CASWPEFDNSPLHF.

The V gene is TRBV28, the J gene TRBJ2-5; weak D call: TRBD1 (5 bases). The germline V gene has CDR1 MDHEN and CDR2 SYDVKM. The CDR3 is made up of 16 amino acids. The V end was cut by 8 bases, the J end by 5 bases, with 24 bases between. Here the CDR3 reads CASLDTGQGEAETQYF. The CDR3 DNA sequence: TGTGCCAGCCTCGATACAGGACAAGGTGAGGCGGAGACCCAGTACTTC.

V is TRBV4-1 and J is TRBJ1-5; D is undetermined. The CDR3 runs to 12 residues. Germline V gene sequence: CDR1 MGHRA, CDR2 YSYEKL. V dropped 5 bases and J dropped 5 bases, with 7 bases sitting between them. Written as DNA, the CDR3 is TGCGCCAGCAGCGACTTTGATCAGCCCCAGCATTTT. It is translated as CASSDFDQPQHF.

With respect to this clone: The same CDR3 also results from other DNA sequences found in this sample. The genes are TRBV28 and TRBJ2-7; D unresolved. Germline V gene lookup returns CDR1 MDHEN and CDR2 SYDVKM. The V and J ends lost 2 bases and 10 bases respectively, with 12 bases between them. This CDR3 comprises 12 residues. Here the CDR3 reads CASSLRVGEQYF. In nucleotides, the CDR3 is TGTGCCAGCAGTTTACGGGTTGGCGAACAGTACTTC.

V is TRBV9 and J is TRBJ2-5; TRBD1 is a possible D gene (5 bases). Germline V gene sequence: CDR1 SGDLS, CDR2 YYNGEE. The length of the CDR3 is 13 residues. V was trimmed by 3 bases and J by 4 bases, leaving 10 bases between them. The CDR3 loop reads CASSEQGGETQYF. The DNA of the CDR3 is TGTGCCAGCAGCGAGCAGGGTGGAGAGACCCAGTACTTC.

Written as DNA, the CDR3 is TGTGCCAGCAGCCAGCTTACTAGCGGGGCGAACACCGGGGAGCTGTTTTTT. Translating it yields CASSQLTSGANTGELFF. The chain couples TRBV4-2 to TRBJ2-2, with 10 bases lining up with TRBD2. The V and J ends lost 3 bases and 0 bases, in that order; junction bases with no gene match: 4. Germline V gives CDR1 LGHNA, CDR2 YNFKEQ. There are 17 residues in the CDR3.

This chain connects TRBV9 to TRBJ1-5, with D maybe TRBD1 (5 bases). The CDR3 loop spans 14 amino acids. Trimming removed 8 bases from V and 0 bases from J, with 12 bases in between. Per the germline V gene, CDR1 is SGDLS and CDR2 is YYNGEE. Here the CDR3 reads CARVGGNSNQPQHF. Here the CDR3 DNA reads TGTGCCAGGGTTGGGGGGAATAGCAATCAGCCCCAGCATTTT.

This chain uses TRBV7-9 with TRBJ1-4; D might be TRBD1 (5 bases). The CDR3 covers 17 residues. Germline CDR1 and CDR2: SEHNR and FQNEAQ (reference sequence). Trimming stripped 3 bases from V and 3 bases from J, with 17 bases between. CDR3 bases: TGTGCCAGCAGCTTCCCTTTTGCGGGGGGAGCTAATGAAAAACTGTTTTTT. It yields the protein CASSFPFAGGANEKLFF. Drawing the rest from reference TRBV7-9 and TRBJ1-4, the complete variable domain is DTGVSQNPRHKITKRGQNVTFRCDPISEHNRLYWYRQTLGQGPEFLTYFQNEAQLEKSRLLSDRFSAERPKGSFSTLEIQRTEQGDSAMYLCASSFPFAGGANEKLFFGSGTQLSVL.

The chain uses TRBV5-6 and TRBJ1-4; weak D call: TRBD1 (6 bases). The CDR3 sequence is 13 residues long. Looked up from germline, CDR1 is SGHDT and CDR2 is YYEEEE. Trimming removed 0 bases from V and 10 bases from J, with 10 bases in between. In nucleotides, the CDR3 is TGTGCCAGCAGCTTGGGGACAGAGGGAAAACTGTTTTTT. This sequence encodes CASSLGTEGKLFF.